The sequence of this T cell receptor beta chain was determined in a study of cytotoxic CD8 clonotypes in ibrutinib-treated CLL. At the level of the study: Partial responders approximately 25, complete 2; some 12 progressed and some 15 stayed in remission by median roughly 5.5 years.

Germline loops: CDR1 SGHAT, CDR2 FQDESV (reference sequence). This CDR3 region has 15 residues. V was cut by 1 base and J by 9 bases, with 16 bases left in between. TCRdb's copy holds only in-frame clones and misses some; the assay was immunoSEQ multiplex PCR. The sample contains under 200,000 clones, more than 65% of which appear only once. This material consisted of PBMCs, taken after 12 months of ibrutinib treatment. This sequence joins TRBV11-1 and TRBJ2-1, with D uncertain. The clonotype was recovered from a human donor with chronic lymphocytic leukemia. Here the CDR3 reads CASSLVQRLRAEQFF. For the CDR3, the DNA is TGTGCCAGCAGCTTAGTGCAGCGACTCCGTGCTGAGCAGTTCTTC.